This record concerns one TCR beta chain sequence. What it recognizes is unknown. This sample is drawn from a study of CD8+CD57+ T cells in acquired aplastic anemia. Across the whole study: On average, sorted CD4+ and CD8+ cells gave roughly 3 ug of DNA.

Sequencing was done on patients that had shown CD8+CD57+ cell expansion by flow cytometry. Severe acquired aplastic anemia was diagnosed in all patients. Looked up from germline, CDR1 is ENHRY and CDR2 is SYGVKD. CDR3 size: 15 residues. The V and J ends lost 5 bases and 6 bases, in that order; junction bases with no gene match: 6. The study's findings and limits: Patients and controls shared approximately 30 CD8+ CDR3 sequences, highly expressed in patients. No significant patient-versus-control difference appeared in CD8+ Simpson's diversity.

TCR beta VDJ combinations and CDR3 sequences were profiled from genomic DNA. One entry per CDR3 protein results from TCRdb running MiXCR on the reads. There are around 79,000 distinct CDR3 sequences in the sample; roughly two thirds occur only once, and more than 80% lies in the top ten. This sequence joins TRBV10-3 and TRBJ2-1, with 11 bases fitting TRBD2. The source material was sorted CD4+, CD8+, or CD8+CD57+ T cells (not recorded which) from PBMCs. This receptor was obtained from a human donor with aplastic anemia. For the CDR3, the DNA is TGTGCCATCAGTACAACGGGACTAGCGGTCAATGAGCAGTTCTTC. It translates to CAISTTGLAVNEQFF.